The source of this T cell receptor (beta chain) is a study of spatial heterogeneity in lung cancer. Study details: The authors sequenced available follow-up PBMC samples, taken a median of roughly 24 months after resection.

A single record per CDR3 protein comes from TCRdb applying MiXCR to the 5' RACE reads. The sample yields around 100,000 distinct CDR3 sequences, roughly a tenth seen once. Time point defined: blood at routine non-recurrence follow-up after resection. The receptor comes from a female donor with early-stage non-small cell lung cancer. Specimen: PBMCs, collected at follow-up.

The CDR3 nucleotides read TGTGCCAGCAGCCCACCTCTACGGGGTTCACCCCTCCACTTT. Residues: CASSPPLRGSPLHF. The chain couples TRBV5-6 to TRBJ1-6; D unresolved. Between the trimmed V and J ends, which lost 4 bases and 9 bases, there was a span of 14 bases. The CDR3 spans 14 residues. Germline V lookup: CDR1 SGHDT, CDR2 YYEEEE. Variable domain in full (rest from reference TRBV5-6 and TRBJ1-6): DAGVTQSPTHLIKTRGQQVTLRCSPKSGHDTVSWYQQALGQGPQFIFQYYEEEERQRGNFPDRFSGHQFPNYSSELNVNALLLGDSALYLCASSPPLRGSPLHFGNGTRLTVT.